This T cell receptor beta chain derives from a study of blood T cell repertoires in COVID-19 (dated by TCRdb to 2020 to 2022). With regard to the full study: Collaborator samples came from the United States, Italy and Spain and covered acute and convalescent phases of COVID-19. The repertoires were released in a freely available public database meant as a resource for research on the immune response to SARS-CoV-2. Where available, HLA class I and class II types were taken from metadata supplied by the sample provider and were not determined by assay-based typing. The dataset comprised deeply sampled blood TCRbeta repertoires from subjects exposed to, actively infected with, or recovered from COVID-19. The prospective study material was composed of cDNA or gDNA derived from T cells, B-cell-depleted T cells, or PBMCs. The samples were drawn from the first 160 participants of the ongoing ImmuneRACE study and from some 1,300 subjects provided by 6 global collaborators. A de-identified subject ID, COVID-19 status, age in years and sex were almost always included in the sample metadata.

V was cut back by 0 bases and J by 1 base, leaving a gap of 10 bases between them. The CDR3, cysteine through phenylalanine, is 15 amino acids long. Only the CDR3 part of the read is kept: 45 bases, read in frame from the first base. The germline V gene encodes CDR1 SGHAT and CDR2 FQNNGV. Beyond this particular receptor, the publication reports: The amount of clinical and demographic metadata varied by source and participant and was provided uncurated.

Each collaborating institution followed its own protocols to collect whole blood in K2EDTA tubes. For TCRbeta analysis, collaborators shipped samples in one of three forms: frozen whole blood, isolated PBMCs, or DNA extracted from either of those sample types. TCRbeta CDR3 regions were amplified from genomic DNA by means of the immunoSEQ Assay, a bias-controlled multiplex PCR. The study's own analysis went as follows. Nucleated cell counts per sample were estimated from amplification of reference gene primers within the assay. To quantify the absolute abundance of each unique TCRbeta CDR3 rearrangement, sequence reads were collapsed and filtered. For each sample, productive Simpson clonality was calculated by taking the square root of Simpson's diversity index across productive rearrangements. The clones in this table, taken by TCRdb from immuneACCESS, are in-frame only. Not every clone is retained; where verified, under half of the shortfall comes from an unresolved V gene, and the cause of the rest is unknown. The DNA was the basis for D and trimming; V, J and clone size are from that table. This sample holds hundreds of thousands of clones; roughly 83% were observed only once. Clones ranked in the top ten supply about 8.9% of the sample.

This clone has more than one count but fewer than ten. This receptor's antigen is unknown. One base away there is no much larger clone; base qualities are not given. This receptor was taken from a man older than 75 with acute or convalescent COVID-19. The sample was peripheral blood. The chain uses TRBV11-2 and TRBJ2-7, with the D gene not confidently named. The CDR3 protein: CASSLDIPTSYEQYF. In nucleotides, the sequence is TGTGCCAGCAGCTTAGATATCCCTACGTCCTACGAGCAGTACTTC.